Below, 12 T cell receptor beta chains from the same sample are listed, as sequenced in a study of PD-1 blockade in classical Hodgkin lymphoma. There was relapse after autologous stem cell transplantation in every patient, and there was variation in brentuximab vedotin exposure. Clones were sequenced by immunoSEQ multiplex PCR, and TCRdb holds only the in-frame ones, with some missing. In the table there are under 5,500 clones, 60% to 65% of which are singletons. Sample: peripheral blood mononuclear cells (PBMCs), taken at baseline. These receptors were obtained from a human donor with classical Hodgkin lymphoma.

This rearrangement joins TRBV10-2 to TRBJ2-7, with D perhaps given as TRBD1 or TRBD2 (5 bases each). Trimming removed 4 bases at V and 3 bases at J, with 10 bases between. Germline values: CDR1 WSHSY, CDR2 SAAADI. This CDR3 is built from 13 residues. The CDR3 DNA reads as TGCGCCAGCAGTGGGGGGAGACTCTACGAGCAGTACTTC. Its translation is CASSGGRLYEQYF.

As to this clone: Additional DNA sequences in this sample encode the identical CDR3. The chain combines TRBV10-2 with TRBJ2-3; D gene uncertain. Germline CDR1 and CDR2: WSHSY and SAAADI. The V end lost 2 bases, the J end lost 2 bases, and 8 bases lay between the germline ends. The CDR3 is 14 residues long. The CDR3 sequence: CASSEGGSTDTQYF. In nucleotides, the CDR3 is TGCGCCAGCAGTGAGGGCGGATCCACAGATACGCAGTATTTT.

This clone was observed a few times. This chain connects TRBV13 to TRBJ2-5; unclear D gene. Germline CDR1 reads PRHDT; CDR2 reads FYEKMQ (reference sequence). V lost 5 bases and J 5 bases, leaving 12 bases between the germline ends. The CDR3 loop spans 13 amino acids. CDR3 in amino acids: CASSPRYVETQYF. CDR3 bases: TGTGCCAGCAGCCCGCGTTATGTGGAGACCCAGTACTTC.

The J gene is TRBJ1-1, the V gene TRBV7-2; TRBD1 is a possible D gene (6 bases). V gave up 7 bases and J gave up 1 base, with 16 bases separating them. Per the germline V gene, CDR1 is SGHTA and CDR2 is FQGNSA. This CDR3 contains 15 residues. The CDR3 DNA reads as TGTGCCAGCACCCGGGACACACGAGCGAACACTGAAGCTTTCTTT. This gives the protein CASTRDTRANTEAFF.

J is TRBJ1-2 and V is TRBV11-1, with D unresolved. CDR3 length: 15 residues. Germline V gene data show CDR1 as SGHAT and CDR2 as FQDESV (reference sequence). V gave up 3 bases and J gave up 3 bases, with 14 bases separating them. The CDR3 sequence is CASSFHSGHDYGYTF. The CDR3, as DNA: TGTGCCAGCAGCTTTCATAGCGGGCATGACTATGGCTACACCTTC.

This clone was seen more than once but under ten times. The V call is TRBV19, the J call TRBJ2-3; the match to TRBD2 covers 13 bases. CDR3 length equals 12 residues. V lost 4 bases, J lost 14 bases, and 3 bases stayed unmatched. From germline, CDR1 is LNHDA and CDR2 SQIVND (reference sequence). Here the CDR3 DNA reads TGTGCCAGTAGTACACTAGCGGGGGGGGTGTATTTT. It encodes CASSTLAGGVYF.

The chain links TRBV5-6 to TRBJ2-7, with D tentatively TRBD1 (6 bases). V lost 2 bases and J 0 bases, leaving 9 bases between the germline ends. The V gene's germline CDR1 is SGHDT and CDR2 YYEEEE. The CDR3 spans 14 residues. Here the CDR3 reads CASSFTGSSYEQYF. The CDR3 coding sequence is TGTGCCAGCAGCTTTACAGGGAGCTCCTACGAGCAGTACTTC.

This chain uses TRBV7-9 with TRBJ1-6; no firm D call. CDR3 length equals 14 residues. CDR1 and CDR2 (germline): SEHNR, FQNEAQ (reference sequence). V lost 0 bases to trimming and J lost 7 bases, with 7 bases between them. The CDR3 region has the DNA TGTGCCAGCAGCTTAGCGCGGGAGAATTCACCCCTCCACTTT. Residues: CASSLARENSPLHF.

The gene calls are TRBV5-6 and TRBJ2-3, with D perhaps TRBD1 (7 bases). Germline CDR1 and CDR2: SGHDT and YYEEEE. Trimming pared 1 base from V and 3 bases from J, leaving 18 bases between. CDR3 length: 17 amino acids. CDR3 region: CASSLLGGGGATDTQYF. The CDR3 DNA sequence: TGTGCCAGCAGCTTGTTGGGTGGAGGGGGCGCGACAGATACGCAGTATTTT. Full variable domain (rest looked up from reference TRBV5-6 and TRBJ2-3): DAGVTQSPTHLIKTRGQQVTLRCSPKSGHDTVSWYQQALGQGPQFIFQYYEEEERQRGNFPDRFSGHQFPNYSSELNVNALLLGDSALYLCASSLLGGGGATDTQYFGPGTRLTVL.

In this sample, this clone is hyperexpanded. V is TRBV19 and J is TRBJ1-6; the D gene is possibly TRBD1 (5 bases). The CDR3 has 16 amino acids. V lost 2 bases and J 7 bases, leaving 15 bases between the germline ends. Germline V gives CDR1 LNHDA, CDR2 SQIVND (reference sequence). The CDR3 sequence: CASSISSGAANSPLHF. CDR3 coding DNA: TGTGCCAGTAGTATATCGTCTGGGGCCGCAAATTCACCCCTCCACTTT.

The V call is TRBV2, the J call TRBJ2-1; unclear D gene. The CDR3 contains 13 residues. The V end lost 5 bases, the J end lost 5 bases, and 10 bases lay between the germline ends. Germline loops: CDR1 SNHLY, CDR2 FYNNEI. CDR3 sequence (DNA): TGTGCCAGCAGTTTCCCGGTCCACAATGAGCAGTTCTTC. Translating it yields CASSFPVHNEQFF. The full variable domain, its missing parts supplied by reference TRBV2 and TRBJ2-1, is EPEVTQTPSHQVTQMGQEVILRCVPISNHLYFYWYRQILGQKVEFLVSFYNNEISEKSEIFDDQFSVERPDGSNFTLKIRSTKLEDSAMYFCASSFPVHNEQFFGPGTRLTVL.

This chain joins TRBV5-6 and TRBJ1-3; TRBD1 agrees at 9 bases. Germline V gene sequence: CDR1 SGHDT, CDR2 YYEEEE. Unmatched junction bases numbered 6, after V lost 0 bases and J lost 8 bases. The CDR3 totals 15 residues. The CDR3 region has the DNA TGTGCCAGCAGCTTGGTTCCACAGGGGGCTCACACCATATATTTT. It yields the protein CASSLVPQGAHTIYF.